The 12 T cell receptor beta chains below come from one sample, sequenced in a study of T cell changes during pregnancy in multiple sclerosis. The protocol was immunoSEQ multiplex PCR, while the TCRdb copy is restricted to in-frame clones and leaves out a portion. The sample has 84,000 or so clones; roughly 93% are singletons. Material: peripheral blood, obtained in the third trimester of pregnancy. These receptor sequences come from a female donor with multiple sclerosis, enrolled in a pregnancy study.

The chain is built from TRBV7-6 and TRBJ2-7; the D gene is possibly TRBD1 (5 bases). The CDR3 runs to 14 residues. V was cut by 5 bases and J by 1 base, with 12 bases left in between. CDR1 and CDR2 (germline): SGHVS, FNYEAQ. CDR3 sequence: CASSSRVGSYEQYF. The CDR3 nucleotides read TGTGCCAGCAGCAGCAGGGTGGGTTCCTACGAGCAGTACTTC.

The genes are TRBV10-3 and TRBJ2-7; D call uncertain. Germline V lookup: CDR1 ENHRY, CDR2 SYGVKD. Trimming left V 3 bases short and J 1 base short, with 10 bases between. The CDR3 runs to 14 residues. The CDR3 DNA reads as TGTGCCATCAGTGATGAGGATAAGTCCTACGAGCAGTACTTC. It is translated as CAISDEDKSYEQYF.

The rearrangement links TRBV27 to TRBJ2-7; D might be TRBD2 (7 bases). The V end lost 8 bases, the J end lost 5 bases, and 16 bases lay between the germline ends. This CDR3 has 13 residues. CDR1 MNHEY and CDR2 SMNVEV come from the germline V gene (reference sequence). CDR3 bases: TGTGCCAGCGCCGTTGGGGGGGCGAACGAGCAGTACTTC. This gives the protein CASAVGGANEQYF.

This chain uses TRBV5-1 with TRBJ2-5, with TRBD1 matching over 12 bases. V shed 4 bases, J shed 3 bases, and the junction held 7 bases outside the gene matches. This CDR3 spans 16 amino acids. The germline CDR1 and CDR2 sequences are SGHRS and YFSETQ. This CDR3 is CASSSGTGGLKETQYF. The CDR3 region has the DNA TGCGCCAGCAGCAGCGGGACAGGGGGCTTGAAAGAGACCCAGTACTTC.

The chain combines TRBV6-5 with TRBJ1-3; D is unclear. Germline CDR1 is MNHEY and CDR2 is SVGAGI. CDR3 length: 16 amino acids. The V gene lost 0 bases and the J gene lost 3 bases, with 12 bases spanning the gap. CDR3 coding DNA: TGTGCCAGCAGTTACTCCCCCGGAGAACTTGGAAACACCATATATTTT. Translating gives CASSYSPGELGNTIYF.

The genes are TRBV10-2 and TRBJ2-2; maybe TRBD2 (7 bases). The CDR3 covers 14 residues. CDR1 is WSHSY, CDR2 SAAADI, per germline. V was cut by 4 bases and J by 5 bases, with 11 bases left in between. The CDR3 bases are TGCGCCAGCAGTGCGGGGGGCCGTACCGGGGAGCTGTTTTTT. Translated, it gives CASSAGGRTGELFF.

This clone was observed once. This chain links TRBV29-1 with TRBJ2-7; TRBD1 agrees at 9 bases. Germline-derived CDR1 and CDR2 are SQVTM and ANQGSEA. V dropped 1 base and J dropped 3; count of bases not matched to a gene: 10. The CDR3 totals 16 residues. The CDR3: CSVEGFAGTGFYEQYF. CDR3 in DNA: TGCAGCGTTGAAGGCTTCGCCGGGACAGGGTTCTACGAGCAGTACTTC.

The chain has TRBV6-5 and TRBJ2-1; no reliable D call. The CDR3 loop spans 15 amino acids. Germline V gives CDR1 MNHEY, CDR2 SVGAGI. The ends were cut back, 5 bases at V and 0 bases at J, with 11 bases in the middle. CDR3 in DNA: TGTGCCAGCAGTCTTACAGCCAGCTCCTACAATGAGCAGTTCTTC. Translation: CASSLTASSYNEQFF.

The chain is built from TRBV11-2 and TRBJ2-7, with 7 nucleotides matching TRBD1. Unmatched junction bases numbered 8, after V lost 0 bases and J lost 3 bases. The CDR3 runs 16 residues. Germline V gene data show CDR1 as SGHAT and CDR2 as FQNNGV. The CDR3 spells CASSLDWGRGIYEQYF. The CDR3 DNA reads TGTGCCAGCAGCTTAGATTGGGGCAGGGGGATCTACGAGCAGTACTTC.

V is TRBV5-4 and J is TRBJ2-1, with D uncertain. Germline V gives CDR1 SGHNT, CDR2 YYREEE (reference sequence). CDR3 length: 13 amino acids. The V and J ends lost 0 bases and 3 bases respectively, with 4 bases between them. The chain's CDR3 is CASSLVSYNEQFF. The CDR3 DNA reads TGTGCCAGCAGCTTGGTCAGCTACAATGAGCAGTTCTTC.

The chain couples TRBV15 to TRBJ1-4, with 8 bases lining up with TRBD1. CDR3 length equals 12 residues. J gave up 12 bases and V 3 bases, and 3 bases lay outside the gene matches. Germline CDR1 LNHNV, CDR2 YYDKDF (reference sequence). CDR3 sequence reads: CATSSRGLELFF. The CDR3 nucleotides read TGTGCCACCAGCAGCAGGGGGCTGGAACTGTTTTTT.

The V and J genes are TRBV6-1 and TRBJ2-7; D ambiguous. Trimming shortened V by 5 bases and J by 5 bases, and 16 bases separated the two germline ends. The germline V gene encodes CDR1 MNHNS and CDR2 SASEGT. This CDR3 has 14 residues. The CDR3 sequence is CASSSRNPLNEQYF. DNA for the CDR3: TGTGCCAGCAGTTCTAGGAACCCGTTAAACGAGCAGTACTTC.